This T cell receptor (beta chain) stems from a study of cytotoxic CD8 clonotypes in ibrutinib-treated CLL. Study at large: Partial responses totalled approximately 25 and complete responses 2; after median about 67 months, 14 remained remitted and about twelve progressed. General observations from the study: Elevated clonality accompanied ibrutinib response, with a return toward baseline values at progression. Public clonotypes (which were uncommon) either contracted or remained stable on treatment. Baseline clonality, above age-matched healthy donor levels, tracked circulating CD8+ T-cell counts.

Some clones are missing from TCRdb's copy, which holds only in-frame ones; the method was immunoSEQ multiplex PCR. Of about 130,000 clones listed, roughly 83% are singletons. In regard to this clone: Its cognate antigen is unknown.

Trimming pared 0 bases from V and 6 bases from J, leaving 9 bases between. This CDR3 has 13 amino acids. Germline values: CDR1 SGHRS, CDR2 YFSETQ. V gene TRBV5-1 combines with J gene TRBJ1-1; D not resolved. The sequence was obtained from a human donor with chronic lymphocytic leukemia. The sample in question was PBMCs, obtained after 12 months of ibrutinib treatment. The CDR3 region has the DNA TGCGCCAGCAGCTTGGGTTCCCAGGCTGAAGCTTTCTTT. Translated, it gives CASSLGSQAEAFF. Looking up the rest from reference TRBV5-1 and TRBJ1-1 gives the full variable domain: KAGVTQTPRYLIKTRGQQVTLSCSPISGHRSVSWYQQTPGQGLQFLFEYFSETQRNKGNFPGRFSGRQFSNSRSEMNVSTLELGDSALYLCASSLGSQAEAFFGQGTRLTVV.